Detailed here is one T cell receptor beta chain. Only in-frame clones appear in the TCRdb table, and some are missing; sequencing was by immunoSEQ multiplex PCR. The table records over 2 million clones, 85% to 95% of them present only once. This sample is part of a study of shared clonotypes between healthy human individuals. Sample: naive CD4+ T cells from PBMCs. Documented subset: CD45RA+ positively selected. The receptor was isolated from a man aged 18-30 years in good health. Some clones in this sample may be carry-over from other donors' samples.

The CDR3 DNA follows: TGTGCCAGTAGTACCTCGACGGACTATGGCTACACCTTC. Residues: CASSTSTDYGYTF. The V call is TRBV19, the J call TRBJ1-2; no firm D call. The ends were cut back, 4 bases at V and 3 bases at J, with 9 bases in the middle. CDR1 is LNHDA, CDR2 SQIVND, per germline (reference sequence). The CDR3 runs to 13 residues.